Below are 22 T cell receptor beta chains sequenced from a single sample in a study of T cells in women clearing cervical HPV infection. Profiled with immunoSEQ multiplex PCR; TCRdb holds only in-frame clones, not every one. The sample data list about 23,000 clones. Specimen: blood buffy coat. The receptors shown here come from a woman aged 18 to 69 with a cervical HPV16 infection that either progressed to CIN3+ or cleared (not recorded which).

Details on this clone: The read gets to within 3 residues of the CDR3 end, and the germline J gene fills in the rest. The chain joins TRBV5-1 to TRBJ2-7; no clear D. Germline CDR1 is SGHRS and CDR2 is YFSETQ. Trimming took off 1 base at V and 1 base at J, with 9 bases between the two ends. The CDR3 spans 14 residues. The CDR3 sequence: CASSLQVTSYEQYF. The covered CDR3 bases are TGCGCCAGCAGCTTGCAGGTAACATCCTACGAG.

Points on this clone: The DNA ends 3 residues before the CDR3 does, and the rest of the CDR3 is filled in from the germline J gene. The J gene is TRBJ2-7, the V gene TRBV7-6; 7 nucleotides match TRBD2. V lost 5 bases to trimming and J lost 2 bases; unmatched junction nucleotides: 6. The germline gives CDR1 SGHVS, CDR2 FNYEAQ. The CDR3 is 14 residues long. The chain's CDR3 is CASSAGELPYEQYF. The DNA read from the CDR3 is TGTGCCAGCAGCGCGGGAGAGCTGCCCTACGAG.

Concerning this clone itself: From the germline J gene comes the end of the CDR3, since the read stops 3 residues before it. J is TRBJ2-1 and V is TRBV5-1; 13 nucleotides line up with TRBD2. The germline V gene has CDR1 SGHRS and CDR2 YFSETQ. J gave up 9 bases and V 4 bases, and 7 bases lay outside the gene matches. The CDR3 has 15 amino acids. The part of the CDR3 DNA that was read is TGCGCCAGCAGCGATCAGACTAGCGGGAGGAGTGAG. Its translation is CASSDQTSGRSE. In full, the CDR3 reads CASSDQTSGRSEQFF.

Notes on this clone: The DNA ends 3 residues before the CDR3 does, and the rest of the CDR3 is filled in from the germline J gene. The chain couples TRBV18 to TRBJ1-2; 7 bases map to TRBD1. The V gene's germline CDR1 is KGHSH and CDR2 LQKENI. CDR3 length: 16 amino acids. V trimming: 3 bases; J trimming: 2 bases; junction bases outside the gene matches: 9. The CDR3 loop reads CASSPQPGQQNYGYTF. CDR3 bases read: TGTGCCAGCTCACCGCAACCGGGACAGCAAAACTATGGC.

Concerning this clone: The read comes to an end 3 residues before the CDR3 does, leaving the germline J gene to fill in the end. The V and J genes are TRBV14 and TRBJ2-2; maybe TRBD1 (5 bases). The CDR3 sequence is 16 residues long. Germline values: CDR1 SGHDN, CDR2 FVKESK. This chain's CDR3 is CASSQVGAPTNEKLFF. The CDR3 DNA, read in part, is TGTGCCAGCAGCCAAGTTGGGGCACCAACTAATGAAAAG.

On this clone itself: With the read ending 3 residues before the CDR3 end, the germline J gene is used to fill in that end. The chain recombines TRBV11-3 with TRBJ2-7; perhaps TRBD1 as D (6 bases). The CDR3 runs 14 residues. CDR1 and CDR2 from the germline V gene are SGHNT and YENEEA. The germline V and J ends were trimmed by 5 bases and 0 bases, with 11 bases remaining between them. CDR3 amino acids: CASSAGGVSYEQYF. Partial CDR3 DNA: TGTGCCAGCAGCGCTGGGGGCGTCTCCTACGAG. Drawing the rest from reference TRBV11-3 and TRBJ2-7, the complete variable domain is EAGVVQSPRYKIIEKKQPVAFWCNPISGHNTLYWYLQNLGQGPELLIRYENEEAVDDSQLPKDRFSAERLKGVDSTLKIQPAELGDSAVYLCASSAGGVSYEQYFGPGTRLTVT.

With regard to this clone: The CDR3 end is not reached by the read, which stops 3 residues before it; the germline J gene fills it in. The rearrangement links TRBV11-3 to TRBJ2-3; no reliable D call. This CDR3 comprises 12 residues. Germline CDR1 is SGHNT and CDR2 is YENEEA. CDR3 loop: CASSLDRVTQYF. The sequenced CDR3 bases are TGTGCCAGCAGCTTAGATCGTGTGACG. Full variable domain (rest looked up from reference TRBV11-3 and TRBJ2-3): EAGVVQSPRYKIIEKKQPVAFWCNPISGHNTLYWYLQNLGQGPELLIRYENEEAVDDSQLPKDRFSAERLKGVDSTLKIQPAELGDSAVYLCASSLDRVTQYFGPGTRLTVL.

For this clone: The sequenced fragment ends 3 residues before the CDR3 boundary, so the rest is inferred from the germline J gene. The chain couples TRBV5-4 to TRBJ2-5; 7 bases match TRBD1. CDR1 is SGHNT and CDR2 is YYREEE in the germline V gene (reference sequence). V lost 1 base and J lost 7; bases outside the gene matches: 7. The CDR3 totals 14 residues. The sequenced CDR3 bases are TGTGCCAGCAGCTTGCCAGGGGGTTTTGTGACC. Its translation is CASSLPGGFVT. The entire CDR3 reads CASSLPGGFVTQYF.

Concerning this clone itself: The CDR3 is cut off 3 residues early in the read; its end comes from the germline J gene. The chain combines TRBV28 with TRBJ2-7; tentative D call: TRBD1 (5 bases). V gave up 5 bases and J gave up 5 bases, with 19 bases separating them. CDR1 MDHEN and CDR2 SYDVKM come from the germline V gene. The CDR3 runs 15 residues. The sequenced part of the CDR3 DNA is TGTGCCAGCAGTCCCCCATCCGGTGGGGCCCACGAG. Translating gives CASSPPSGGAHE. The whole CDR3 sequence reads CASSPPSGGAHEQYF.

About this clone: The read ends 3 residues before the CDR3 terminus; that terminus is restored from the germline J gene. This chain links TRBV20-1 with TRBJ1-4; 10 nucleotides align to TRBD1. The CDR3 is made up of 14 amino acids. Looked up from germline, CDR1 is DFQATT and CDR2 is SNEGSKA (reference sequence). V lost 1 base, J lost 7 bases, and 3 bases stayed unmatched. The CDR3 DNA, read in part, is TGCAGTGCTAGAGCGGGACAGGGGAGTGAAAAA. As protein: CSARAGQGSEK. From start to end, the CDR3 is CSARAGQGSEKLFF.

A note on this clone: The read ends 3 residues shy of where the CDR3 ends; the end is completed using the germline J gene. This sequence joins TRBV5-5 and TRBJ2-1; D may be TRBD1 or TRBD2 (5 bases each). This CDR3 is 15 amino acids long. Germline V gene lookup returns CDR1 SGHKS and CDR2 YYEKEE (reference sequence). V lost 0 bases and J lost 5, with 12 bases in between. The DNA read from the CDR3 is TGTGCCAGCAGCTTGGGGCAGGGAGTCGACAATGAG. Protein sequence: CASSLGQGVDNE. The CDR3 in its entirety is CASSLGQGVDNEQFF.

The CDR3 bases that were read are TGTGCCTGGACCCCCGACAGGGGAAACTATGGC. Its protein product is CAWTPDRGNYG. The entire CDR3 sequence reads CAWTPDRGNYGYTF. This rearrangement joins TRBV30 to TRBJ1-2; 8 bases match TRBD1. The CDR3 is cut off 3 residues early in the read; its end comes from the germline J gene. Germline V gives CDR1 GTSNPN, CDR2 SVGIG (reference sequence). This CDR3 contains 14 residues. The J segment lost 2 bases and the V segment lost 4 bases, leaving 6 bases of the junction unmatched.

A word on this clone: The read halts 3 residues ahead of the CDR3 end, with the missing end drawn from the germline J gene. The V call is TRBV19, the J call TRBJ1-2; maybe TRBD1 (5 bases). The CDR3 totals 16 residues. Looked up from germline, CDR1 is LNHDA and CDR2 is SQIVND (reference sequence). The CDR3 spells CASSMSEGSSYNDYTF. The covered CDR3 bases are TGTGCCAGTAGCATGTCTGAGGGGAGCTCCTACAATGAC.

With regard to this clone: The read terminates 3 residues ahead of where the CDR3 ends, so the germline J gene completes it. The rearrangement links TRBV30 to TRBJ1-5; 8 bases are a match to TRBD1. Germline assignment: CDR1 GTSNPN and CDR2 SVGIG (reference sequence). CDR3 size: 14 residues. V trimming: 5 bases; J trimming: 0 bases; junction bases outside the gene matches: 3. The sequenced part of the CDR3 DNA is TGTGCCTGGGGGACAGGATATAGCAATCAGCCC. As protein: CAWGTGYSNQP. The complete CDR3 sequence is CAWGTGYSNQPQHF. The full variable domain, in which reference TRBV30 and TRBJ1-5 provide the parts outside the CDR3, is SQTIHQWPATLVQPVGSPLSLECTVEGTSNPNLYWYRQAAGRGLQLLFYSVGIGQISSEVPQNLSASRPQDRQFILSSKKLLLSDSGFYLCAWGTGYSNQPQHFGDGTRLSIL.

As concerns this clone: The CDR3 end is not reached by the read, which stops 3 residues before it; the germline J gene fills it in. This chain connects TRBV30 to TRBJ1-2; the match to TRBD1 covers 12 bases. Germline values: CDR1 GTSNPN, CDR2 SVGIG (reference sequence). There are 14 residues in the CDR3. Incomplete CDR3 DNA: TGTGCCTGGAGTATAGGGACAGGGGGCTACGAC. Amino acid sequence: CAWSIGTGGYD. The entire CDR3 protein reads CAWSIGTGGYDYTF.

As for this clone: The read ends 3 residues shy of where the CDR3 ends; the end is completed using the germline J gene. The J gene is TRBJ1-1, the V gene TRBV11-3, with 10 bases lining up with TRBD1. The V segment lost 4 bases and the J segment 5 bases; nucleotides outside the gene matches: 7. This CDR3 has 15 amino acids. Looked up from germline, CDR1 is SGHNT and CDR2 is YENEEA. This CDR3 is CASSSRQGAGTEAFF. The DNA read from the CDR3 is TGTGCCAGCAGCTCCCGACAGGGGGCGGGTACTGAA.

The sequenced CDR3 bases are TGTGCCAGCAGCCCGCGGAAGGGGCCCACCACTAACTATGGC. It yields the protein CASSPRKGPTTNYG. In full, the CDR3 reads CASSPRKGPTTNYGYTF. V and J are TRBV16 and TRBJ1-2; D may be TRBD1 (5 bases). The read finishes 3 residues shy of the CDR3 end, and the germline J gene is used to complete it. CDR1 is KGHSY and CDR2 is FQNENV in the germline V gene. The CDR3 consists of 17 residues. Trimming removed 4 bases at V and 0 bases at J, with 18 bases between.

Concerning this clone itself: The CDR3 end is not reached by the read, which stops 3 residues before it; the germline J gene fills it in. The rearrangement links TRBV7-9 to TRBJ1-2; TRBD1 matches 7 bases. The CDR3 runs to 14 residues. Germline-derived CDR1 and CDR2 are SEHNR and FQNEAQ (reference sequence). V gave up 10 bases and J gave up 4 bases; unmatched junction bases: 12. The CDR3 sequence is CATPGQNSPYGYTF. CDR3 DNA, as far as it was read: TGTGCCACCCCGGGACAGAATAGTCCCTATGGC.

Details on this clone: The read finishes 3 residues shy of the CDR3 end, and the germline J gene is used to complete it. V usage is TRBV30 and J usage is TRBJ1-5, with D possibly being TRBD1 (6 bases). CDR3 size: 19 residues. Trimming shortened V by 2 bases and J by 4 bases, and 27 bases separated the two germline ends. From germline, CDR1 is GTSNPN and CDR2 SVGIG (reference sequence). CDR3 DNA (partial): TGTGCCTGGAGTCGGGCCTATTTTGCGCCGGGACAAAAAAATCAGCCC. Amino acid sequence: CAWSRAYFAPGQKNQP. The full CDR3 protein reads CAWSRAYFAPGQKNQPQHF.

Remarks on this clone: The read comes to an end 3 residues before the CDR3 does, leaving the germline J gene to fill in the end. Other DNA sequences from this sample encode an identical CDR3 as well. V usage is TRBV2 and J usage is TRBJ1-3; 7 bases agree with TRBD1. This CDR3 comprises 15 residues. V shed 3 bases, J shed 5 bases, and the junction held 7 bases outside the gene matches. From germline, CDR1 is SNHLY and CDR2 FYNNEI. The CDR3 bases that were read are TGTGCCAGCAGTGATGCACAGGGGATCAGAAACACC. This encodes CASSDAQGIRNT. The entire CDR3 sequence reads CASSDAQGIRNTIYF.

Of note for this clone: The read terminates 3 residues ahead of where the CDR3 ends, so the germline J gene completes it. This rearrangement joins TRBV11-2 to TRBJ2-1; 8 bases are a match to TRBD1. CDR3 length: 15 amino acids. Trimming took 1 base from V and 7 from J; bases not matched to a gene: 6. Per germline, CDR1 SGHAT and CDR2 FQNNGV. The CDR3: CASSLGTGGLNEQFF. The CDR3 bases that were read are TGTGCCAGCAGCTTAGGAACAGGGGGTTTAAATGAG.

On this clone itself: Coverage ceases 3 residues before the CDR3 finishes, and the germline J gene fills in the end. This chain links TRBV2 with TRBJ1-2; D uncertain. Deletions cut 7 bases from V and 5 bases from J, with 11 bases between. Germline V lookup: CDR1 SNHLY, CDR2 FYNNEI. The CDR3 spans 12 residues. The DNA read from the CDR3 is TGTGCCAGCAAACCGGGGATTTATGGC. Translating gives CASKPGIYG. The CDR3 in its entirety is CASKPGIYGYTF. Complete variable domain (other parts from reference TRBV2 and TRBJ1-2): EPEVTQTPSHQVTQMGQEVILRCVPISNHLYFYWYRQILGQKVEFLVSFYNNEISEKSEIFDDQFSVERPDGSNFTLKIRSTKLEDSAMYFCASKPGIYGYTFGSGTRLTVV.